This entry features one TCR beta chain sequence. This entry comes from a study of blood T cell repertoires in COVID-19. Whole-study context: PBMCs, B-cell-depleted T cells, or T cells were the source of the cDNA or gDNA that made up the material.

Per the study methods: Researchers report that nucleated cell counts were estimated from reference gene primer amplification. Generated by immunoSEQ multiplex PCR, the TCRdb table keeps only in-frame clones and is missing some. V and J calls and clone size are those listed in that table; D and trimming were worked out from the DNA. This sample yields 98,000 or so clones, of which 87% are seen a single time; around 15% belongs to the top ten. Sample: peripheral blood. The receptor comes from a man aged 45 to 65 with acute or convalescent COVID-19.

In nucleotides, the CDR3 is TGTGCCAGCTCACCAGTGGCATCGAAGTACCAAGAGACCCAGTACTTC. Translation gives CASSPVASKYQETQYF. V gene TRBV18 combines with J gene TRBJ2-5; D not resolved. The germline V gene encodes CDR1 KGHSH and CDR2 LQKENI. This CDR3 spans 16 amino acids. The germline V and J ends were trimmed by 2 bases and 0 bases, with 13 bases remaining between them.